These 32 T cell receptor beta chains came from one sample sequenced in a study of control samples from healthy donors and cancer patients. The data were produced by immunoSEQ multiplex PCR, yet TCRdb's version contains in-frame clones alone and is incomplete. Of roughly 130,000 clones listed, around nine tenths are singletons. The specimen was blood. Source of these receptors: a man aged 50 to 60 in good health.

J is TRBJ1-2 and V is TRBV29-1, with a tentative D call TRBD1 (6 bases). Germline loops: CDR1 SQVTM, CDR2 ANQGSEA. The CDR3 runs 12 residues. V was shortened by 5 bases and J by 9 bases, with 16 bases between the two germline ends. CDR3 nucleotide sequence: TGCAGCGTTCTGGAGGGGGGGGCGAGCTACACCTTC. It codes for CSVLEGGASYTF.

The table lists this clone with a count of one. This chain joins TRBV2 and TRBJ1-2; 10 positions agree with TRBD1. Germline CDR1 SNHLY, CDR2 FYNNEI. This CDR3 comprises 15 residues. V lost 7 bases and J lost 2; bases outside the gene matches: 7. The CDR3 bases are TGTGCCAGCACCGGGACAGGGGTATTCAACTATGGCTACACCTTC. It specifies CASTGTGVFNYGYTF.

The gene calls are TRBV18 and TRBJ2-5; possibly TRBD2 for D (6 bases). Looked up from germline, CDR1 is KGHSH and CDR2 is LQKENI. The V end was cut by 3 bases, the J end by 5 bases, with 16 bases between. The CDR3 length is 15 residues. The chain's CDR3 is CASSPGGVIRETQYF. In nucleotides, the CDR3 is TGTGCCAGCTCACCGGGCGGGGTTATTCGTGAGACCCAGTACTTC.

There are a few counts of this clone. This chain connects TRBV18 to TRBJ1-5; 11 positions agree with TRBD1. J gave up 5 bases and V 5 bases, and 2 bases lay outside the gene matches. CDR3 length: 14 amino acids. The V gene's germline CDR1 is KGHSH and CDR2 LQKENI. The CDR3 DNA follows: TGTGCCAGCTCAGGGGACAGGGGGTATCAGCCCCAGCATTTT. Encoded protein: CASSGDRGYQPQHF.

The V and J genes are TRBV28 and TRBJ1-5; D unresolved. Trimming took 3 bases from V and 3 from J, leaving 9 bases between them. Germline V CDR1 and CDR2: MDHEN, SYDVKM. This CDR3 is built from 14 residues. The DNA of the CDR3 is TGTGCCAGCAGTTTTATTAACCCCAATCAGCCCCAGCATTTT. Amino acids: CASSFINPNQPQHF.

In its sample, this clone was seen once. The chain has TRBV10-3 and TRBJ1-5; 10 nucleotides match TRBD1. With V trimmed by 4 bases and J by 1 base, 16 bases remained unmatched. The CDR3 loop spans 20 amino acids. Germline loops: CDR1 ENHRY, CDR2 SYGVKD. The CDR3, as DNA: TGTGCCATCAGTGGATCTAGACAGGGACAGGGGAGCTTAAGCAATCAGCCCCAGCATTTT. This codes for CAISGSRQGQGSLSNQPQHF.

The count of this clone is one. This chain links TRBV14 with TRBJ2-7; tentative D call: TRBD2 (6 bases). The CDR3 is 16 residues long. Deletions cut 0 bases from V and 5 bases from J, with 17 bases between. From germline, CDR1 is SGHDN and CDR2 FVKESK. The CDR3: CASSQDPSGELNEQYF. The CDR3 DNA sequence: TGTGCCAGCAGCCAAGACCCGTCGGGGGAGTTGAACGAGCAGTACTTC.

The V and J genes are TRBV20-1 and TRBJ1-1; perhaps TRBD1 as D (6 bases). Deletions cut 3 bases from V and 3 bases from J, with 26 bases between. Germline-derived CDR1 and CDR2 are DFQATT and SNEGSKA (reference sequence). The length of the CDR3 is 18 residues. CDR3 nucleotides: TGCAGTGCTAGTTTTGGGACAAGGTCTAGTGGACGGGACACTGAAGCTTTCTTT. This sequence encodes CSASFGTRSSGRDTEAFF.

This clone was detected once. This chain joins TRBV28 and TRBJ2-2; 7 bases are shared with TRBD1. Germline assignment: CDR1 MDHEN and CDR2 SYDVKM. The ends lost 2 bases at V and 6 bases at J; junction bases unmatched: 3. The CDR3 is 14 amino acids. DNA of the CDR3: TGTGCCAGCAGTTTAATACAGGGGCCCGGGGAGCTGTTTTTT. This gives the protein CASSLIQGPGELFF.

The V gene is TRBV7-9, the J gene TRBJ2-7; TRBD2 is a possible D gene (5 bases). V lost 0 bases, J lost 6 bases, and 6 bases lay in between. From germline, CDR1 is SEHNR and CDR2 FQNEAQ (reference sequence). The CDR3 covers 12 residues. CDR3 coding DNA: TGTGCCAGCAGCTTAGCAGGGAGCGAGCAGTACTTC. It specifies CASSLAGSEQYF.

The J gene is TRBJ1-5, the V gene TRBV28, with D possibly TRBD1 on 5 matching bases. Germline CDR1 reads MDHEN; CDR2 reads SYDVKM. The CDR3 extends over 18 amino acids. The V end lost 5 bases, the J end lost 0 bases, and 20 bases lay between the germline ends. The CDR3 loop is CASSMQPWTSYSNQPQHF. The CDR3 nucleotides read TGTGCCAGCAGTATGCAGCCCTGGACATCATATAGCAATCAGCCCCAGCATTTT.

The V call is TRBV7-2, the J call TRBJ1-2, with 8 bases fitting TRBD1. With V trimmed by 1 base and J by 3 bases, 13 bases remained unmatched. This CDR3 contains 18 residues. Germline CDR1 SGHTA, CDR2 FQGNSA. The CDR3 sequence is CASSLGMTGVNLDYGYTF. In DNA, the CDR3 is TGTGCCAGCAGCTTAGGCATGACAGGGGTTAATTTGGACTATGGCTACACCTTC.

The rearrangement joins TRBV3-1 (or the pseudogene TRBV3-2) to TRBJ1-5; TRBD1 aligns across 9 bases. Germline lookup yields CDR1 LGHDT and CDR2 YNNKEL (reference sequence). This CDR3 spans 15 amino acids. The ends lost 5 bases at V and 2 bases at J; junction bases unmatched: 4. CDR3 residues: CASSNRDRGNQPQHF. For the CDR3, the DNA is TGTGCCAGCAGCAACCGGGACAGGGGCAATCAGCCCCAGCATTTT.

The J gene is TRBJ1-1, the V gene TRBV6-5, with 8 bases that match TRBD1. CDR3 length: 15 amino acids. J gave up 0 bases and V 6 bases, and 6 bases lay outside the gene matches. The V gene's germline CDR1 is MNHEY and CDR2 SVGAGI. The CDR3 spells CASSATGAVNTEAFF. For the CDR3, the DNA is TGTGCCAGCAGCGCGACAGGGGCCGTGAACACTGAAGCTTTCTTT.

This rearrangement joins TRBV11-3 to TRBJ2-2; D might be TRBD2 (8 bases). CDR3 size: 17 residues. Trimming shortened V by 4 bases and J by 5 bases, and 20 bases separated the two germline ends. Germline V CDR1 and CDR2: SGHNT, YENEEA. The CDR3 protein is CASSSGGGTAETGELFF. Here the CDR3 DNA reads TGTGCCAGCAGCTCCGGGGGGGGGACAGCAGAGACCGGGGAGCTGTTTTTT.

The CDR3 reads CASSMGQGYSYEQYF. The CDR3, as DNA: TGTGCCAGTAGTATGGGTCAGGGATACTCCTACGAGCAGTACTTC. The genes are TRBV19 and TRBJ2-7; perhaps TRBD1 as D (5 bases). V was pared by 3 bases and J by 0 bases, with 12 bases between. Germline CDR1 and CDR2: LNHDA and SQIVND (reference sequence). The CDR3 extends over 15 amino acids.

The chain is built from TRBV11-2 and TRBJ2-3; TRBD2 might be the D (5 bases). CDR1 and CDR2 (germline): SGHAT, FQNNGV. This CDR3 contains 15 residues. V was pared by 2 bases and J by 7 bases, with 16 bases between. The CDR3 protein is CASSLTRASINTQYF. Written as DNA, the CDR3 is TGTGCCAGCAGCTTAACTAGGGCATCCATTAATACGCAGTATTTT.

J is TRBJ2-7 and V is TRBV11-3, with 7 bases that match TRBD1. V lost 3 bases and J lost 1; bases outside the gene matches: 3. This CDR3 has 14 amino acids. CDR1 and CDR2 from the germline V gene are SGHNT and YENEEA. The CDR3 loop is CASSFGRGSYEQYF. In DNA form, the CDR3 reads TGTGCCAGCAGCTTCGGCAGGGGGTCCTACGAGCAGTACTTC. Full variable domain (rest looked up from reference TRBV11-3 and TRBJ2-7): EAGVVQSPRYKIIEKKQPVAFWCNPISGHNTLYWYLQNLGQGPELLIRYENEEAVDDSQLPKDRFSAERLKGVDSTLKIQPAELGDSAVYLCASSFGRGSYEQYFGPGTRLTVT.

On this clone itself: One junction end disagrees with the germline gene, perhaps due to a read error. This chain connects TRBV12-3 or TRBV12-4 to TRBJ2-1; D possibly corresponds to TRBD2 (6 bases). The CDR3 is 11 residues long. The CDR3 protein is CASSFPGPGVF. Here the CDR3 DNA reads TGTGCCAGCAGTTTCCCAGGGCCGGGAGTCTTC.

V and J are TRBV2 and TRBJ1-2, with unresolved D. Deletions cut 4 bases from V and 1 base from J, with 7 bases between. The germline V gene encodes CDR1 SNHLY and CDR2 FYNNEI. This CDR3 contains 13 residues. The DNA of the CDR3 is TGTGCCAGCAGTGGCCGCCTTAACTATGGCTACACCTTC. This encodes CASSGRLNYGYTF.

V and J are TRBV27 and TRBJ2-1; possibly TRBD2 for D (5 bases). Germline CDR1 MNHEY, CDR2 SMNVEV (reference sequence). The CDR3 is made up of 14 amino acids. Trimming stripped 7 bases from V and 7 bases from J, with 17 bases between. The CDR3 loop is CASKRPGLANEQFF. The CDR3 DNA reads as TGTGCCAGCAAGAGACCTGGGCTAGCAAATGAGCAGTTCTTC.

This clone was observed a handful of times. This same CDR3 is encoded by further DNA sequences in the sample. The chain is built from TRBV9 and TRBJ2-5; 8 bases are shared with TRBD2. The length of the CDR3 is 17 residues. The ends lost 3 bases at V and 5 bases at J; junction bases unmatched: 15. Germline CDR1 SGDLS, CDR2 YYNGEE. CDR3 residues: CASSDSLVAGGPETQYF. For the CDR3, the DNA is TGTGCCAGCAGCGATTCGTTAGTGGCGGGGGGTCCGGAGACCCAGTACTTC.

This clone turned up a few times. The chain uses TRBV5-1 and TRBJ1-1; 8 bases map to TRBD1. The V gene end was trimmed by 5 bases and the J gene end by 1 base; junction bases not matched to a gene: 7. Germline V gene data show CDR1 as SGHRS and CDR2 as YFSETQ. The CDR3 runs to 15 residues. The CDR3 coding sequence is TGCGCCAGCAGTCGGGGACAGGATACGAACACTGAAGCTTTCTTT. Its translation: CASSRGQDTNTEAFF.

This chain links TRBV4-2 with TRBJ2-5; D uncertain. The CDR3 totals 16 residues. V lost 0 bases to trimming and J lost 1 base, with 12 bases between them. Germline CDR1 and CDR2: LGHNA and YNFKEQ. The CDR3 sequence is CASSQESFPSQETQYF. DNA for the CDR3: TGTGCCAGCAGCCAAGAATCGTTTCCAAGCCAAGAGACCCAGTACTTC.

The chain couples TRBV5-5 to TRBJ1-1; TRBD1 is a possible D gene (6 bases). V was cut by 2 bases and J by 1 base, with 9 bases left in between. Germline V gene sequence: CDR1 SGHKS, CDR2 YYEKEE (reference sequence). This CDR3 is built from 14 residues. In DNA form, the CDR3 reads TGTGCCAGCAGCTTTCCGGGACAGAACACTGAAGCTTTCTTT. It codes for CASSFPGQNTEAFF.

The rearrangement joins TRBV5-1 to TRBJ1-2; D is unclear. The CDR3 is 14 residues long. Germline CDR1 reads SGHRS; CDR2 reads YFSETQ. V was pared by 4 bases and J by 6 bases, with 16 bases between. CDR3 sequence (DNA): TGCGCCAGCAGCAAGAGTCGTCGAGAAGATGGCTACACCTTC. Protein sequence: CASSKSRREDGYTF. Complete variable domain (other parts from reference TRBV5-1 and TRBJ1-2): KAGVTQTPRYLIKTRGQQVTLSCSPISGHRSVSWYQQTPGQGLQFLFEYFSETQRNKGNFPGRFSGRQFSNSRSEMNVSTLELGDSALYLCASSKSRREDGYTFGSGTRLTVV.

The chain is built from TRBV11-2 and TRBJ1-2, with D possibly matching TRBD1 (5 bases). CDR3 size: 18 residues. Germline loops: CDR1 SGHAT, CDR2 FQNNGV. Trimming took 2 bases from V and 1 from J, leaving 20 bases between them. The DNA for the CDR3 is TGTGCCAGCAGCTTAAACCGGGACCCTACGACAGTTAACTATGGCTACACCTTC. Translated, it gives CASSLNRDPTTVNYGYTF. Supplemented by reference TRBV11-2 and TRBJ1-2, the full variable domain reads EAGVAQSPRYKIIEKRQSVAFWCNPISGHATLYWYQQILGQGPKLLIQFQNNGVVDDSQLPKDRFSAERLKGVDSTLKIQPAKLEDSAVYLCASSLNRDPTTVNYGYTFGSGTRLTVV.

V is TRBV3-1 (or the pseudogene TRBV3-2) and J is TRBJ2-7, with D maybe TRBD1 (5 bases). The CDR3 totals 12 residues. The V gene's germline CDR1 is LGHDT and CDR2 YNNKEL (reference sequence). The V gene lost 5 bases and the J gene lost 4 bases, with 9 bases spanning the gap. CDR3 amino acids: CASSSGPYEQYF. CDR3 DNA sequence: TGTGCCAGCAGCTCAGGGCCATACGAGCAGTACTTC.

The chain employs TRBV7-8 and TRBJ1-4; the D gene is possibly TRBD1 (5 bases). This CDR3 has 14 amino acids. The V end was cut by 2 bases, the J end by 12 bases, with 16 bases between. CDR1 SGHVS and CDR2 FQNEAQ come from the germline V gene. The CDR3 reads CASSLRIGDVELFF. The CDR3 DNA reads TGTGCCAGCAGCTTACGAATCGGGGACGTTGAACTGTTTTTT.

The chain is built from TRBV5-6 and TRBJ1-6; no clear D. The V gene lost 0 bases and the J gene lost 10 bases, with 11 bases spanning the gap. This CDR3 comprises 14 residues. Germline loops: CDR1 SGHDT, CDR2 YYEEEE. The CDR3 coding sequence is TGTGCCAGCAGCTTGGTGTCAGGCGAATCACCCCTCCACTTT. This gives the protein CASSLVSGESPLHF.

The CDR3 spells CASSPWGGPETQYF. The DNA for the CDR3 is TGTGCCAGCAGCCCGTGGGGGGGCCCTGAGACCCAGTACTTC. The chain joins TRBV5-4 to TRBJ2-5, with D possibly TRBD2 on 7 matching bases. The CDR3 length is 14 residues. Trimming removed 4 bases from V and 5 bases from J, with 15 bases in between. Germline V gene data show CDR1 as SGHNT and CDR2 as YYREEE (reference sequence).

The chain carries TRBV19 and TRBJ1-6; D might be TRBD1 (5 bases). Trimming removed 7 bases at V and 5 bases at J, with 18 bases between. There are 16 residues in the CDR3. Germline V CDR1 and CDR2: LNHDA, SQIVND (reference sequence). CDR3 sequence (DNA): TGTGCCAGTACCGAAACTCAGGGTGGCAATAATTCACCCCTCCACTTT. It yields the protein CASTETQGGNNSPLHF.